The rows below give T cell receptor beta chains drawn from one sample of a study of OX40 agonist ivuxolimab in advanced cancers. Assay used: immunoSEQ multiplex PCR; TCRdb lists only in-frame clones, some missing. The sample shows 36,000 or so clones, around 77% of them seen only once. This specimen consisted of CD4+ or CD8+ T cells sorted from blood, obtained in a trial of the OX40 agonist ivuxolimab. Receptors were obtained from an adult with an advanced solid tumor such as melanoma, head and neck, liver or kidney cancer. Both conserved end residues are part of each CDR3. The D gene is left open where the match is weak. Clone sizes are given selectively: once, few, many, or a class where the clone is expanded.

d_call: -
v_call: TRBV6-1
j_call: TRBJ1-1
clone_size: -
cdr3_nt: TGTGCCAGCAGATCAGGGGTGTGGAACACTGAAGCTTTCTTT
cdr3_aa: CASRSGVWNTEAFF

d_call: -
v_call: TRBV4-1
j_call: TRBJ1-3
clone_size: -
cdr3_nt: TGCGCCAGCAGCCAAGATTTGGCAGGGCTGGGAAACACCATATATTTT
cdr3_aa: CASSQDLAGLGNTIYF

d_call: -
v_call: TRBV6-1
j_call: TRBJ2-7
clone_size: medium-sized
cdr3_nt: TGTGCCTCCGGGGTGGGGGCATCCTACGAGCAGTACTTC
cdr3_aa: CASGVGASYEQYF

d_call: -
v_call: TRBV7-8
j_call: TRBJ1-1
clone_size: -
cdr3_nt: TGTGCCAGCAGCTTAGCGGGGGGCGAGGGCCGTAACACTGAAGCTTTCTTT
cdr3_aa: CASSLAGGEGRNTEAFF

d_call: -
v_call: TRBV7-9
j_call: TRBJ1-1
clone_size: once
cdr3_nt: TGTGCCAGCAGCCCCCCTAACACTGAAGCTTTCTTT
cdr3_aa: CASSPPNTEAFF

d_call: TRBD2
v_call: TRBV4-2
j_call: TRBJ2-3
clone_size: -
cdr3_nt: TGTGCCAGCAGCCAAGTGGTCAGCGGGATCCCTTCGGCAGATACGCAGTATTTT
cdr3_aa: CASSQVVSGIPSADTQYF

d_call: TRBD1
v_call: TRBV2
j_call: TRBJ2-5
clone_size: -
cdr3_nt: TGTGCCAGCAGTGACCCGGCAGGGGGCCAAGAGACCCAGTACTTC
cdr3_aa: CASSDPAGGQETQYF

d_call: TRBD1
v_call: TRBV11-2
j_call: TRBJ1-5
clone_size: -
cdr3_nt: TGTGCCAGCAGCGCTGGGACAGTCAAACAGCCCCAGCATTTT
cdr3_aa: CASSAGTVKQPQHF

d_call: -
v_call: TRBV5-1
j_call: TRBJ2-7
clone_size: -
cdr3_nt: TGCGCCAGCAGCGAGGCTGGCAGAATAGGCGACGAGCAGTACTTC
cdr3_aa: CASSEAGRIGDEQYF

d_call: -
v_call: TRBV15
j_call: TRBJ2-7
clone_size: -
cdr3_nt: TGTGCCACCAGCAGAGATCGACCCGGCTCCTACGAGCAGTACTTC
cdr3_aa: CATSRDRPGSYEQYF

d_call: -
v_call: TRBV5-1
j_call: TRBJ1-1
clone_size: -
cdr3_nt: TGCGCCAGCAGCTTTGGGGGAAGCGCTGAAGCTTTCTTT
cdr3_aa: CASSFGGSAEAFF

d_call: TRBD2
v_call: TRBV4-2
j_call: TRBJ2-2
clone_size: -
cdr3_nt: TGTGCCAGCAGCCAAGGGGAGGGAGGGCTATTCGGGGAGCTGTTTTTT
cdr3_aa: CASSQGEGGLFGELFF

d_call: -
v_call: TRBV4-2
j_call: TRBJ2-1
clone_size: once
cdr3_nt: TGTGCCAGCAGCCAACGGGGTCCGGGGTTGACTAGAAGGGATGAGCAGTTCTTC
cdr3_aa: CASSQRGPGLTRRDEQFF

d_call: -
v_call: TRBV5-5
j_call: TRBJ2-1
clone_size: -
cdr3_nt: TGTGCCAGCAGCCGACCTACTCCGGACAATGAGCAGTTCTTC
cdr3_aa: CASSRPTPDNEQFF

d_call: -
v_call: TRBV7-6
j_call: TRBJ2-7
clone_size: -
cdr3_nt: TGTGCCAGCAGCTTAAGACAGGCAGGGGAGCAGTACTTC
cdr3_aa: CASSLRQAGEQYF

d_call: -
v_call: TRBV28
j_call: TRBJ2-7
clone_size: few
cdr3_nt: TGTGCCAGCAGGCGAAACATACCCTACGAGCAGTACTTC
cdr3_aa: CASRRNIPYEQYF

d_call: -
v_call: TRBV9
j_call: TRBJ1-1
clone_size: -
cdr3_nt: TGTGCCAGCAGCGTTTCGTCAGGGATGAACACTGAAGCTTTCTTT
cdr3_aa: CASSVSSGMNTEAFF

d_call: TRBD2
v_call: TRBV2
j_call: TRBJ2-7
clone_size: -
cdr3_nt: TGTGCCAGCGGAGCGGGAGGAAGCTCCTACGAGCAGTACTTC
cdr3_aa: CASGAGGSSYEQYF

d_call: -
v_call: TRBV7-9
j_call: TRBJ1-2
clone_size: -
cdr3_nt: TGTGCCAGCAGCGCGGTCAGGGTCCCTAACTATGGCTACACCTTC
cdr3_aa: CASSAVRVPNYGYTF

d_call: TRBD2
v_call: TRBV5-8
j_call: TRBJ2-1
clone_size: -
cdr3_nt: TGTGCCAGCAGCAAGACTAGCGGGACGTCGAATGAGCAGTTCTTC
cdr3_aa: CASSKTSGTSNEQFF

d_call: TRBD1
v_call: TRBV2
j_call: TRBJ1-1
clone_size: -
cdr3_nt: TGTGCCAGCACTTACAGGGGGGCCATCCGGGAGACTGAAGCTTTCTTT
cdr3_aa: CASTYRGAIRETEAFF

d_call: TRBD2
v_call: TRBV2
j_call: TRBJ2-7
clone_size: -
cdr3_nt: TGTGCCAGCAGTGAAATCCTAGCGGGAGGGCCAGGCGAGCAGTACTTC
cdr3_aa: CASSEILAGGPGEQYF

d_call: -
v_call: TRBV7-6
j_call: TRBJ1-6
clone_size: few
cdr3_nt: TGTGCCAGCAGCTCGGACAGAAATAATTCACCCCTCCACTTT
cdr3_aa: CASSSDRNNSPLHF

d_call: TRBD1
v_call: TRBV7-9
j_call: TRBJ1-2
clone_size: -
cdr3_nt: TGTGCCAGCAGCTCTCCGTGGTGGACAGGGGGGATTGAAGGGGGCTACACCTTC
cdr3_aa: CASSSPWWTGGIEGGYTF

d_call: TRBD2
v_call: TRBV9
j_call: TRBJ2-3
clone_size: -
cdr3_nt: TGTGCCAGCAGCGCAGCGGGGGGCACTTTAAGCACAGATACGCAGTATTTT
cdr3_aa: CASSAAGGTLSTDTQYF